This is a list of T cell receptor beta chains from one sample in a study of cytomegalovirus exposure and HLA in healthy donors. Using immunoSEQ multiplex PCR, the repertoire was profiled, and TCRdb retains in-frame clones only, with some absent. The sample lists roughly 100,000 clones, 75% to 85% occurring once. Sequencing was done on a sample of PBMCs. These receptors all come from a young man in good health and CMV-seropositive. CDR3s include the opening cysteine and the closing phenylalanine or tryptophan. A D gene is named only where the DNA matches it firmly. The size field is filled for only some rows; it gives once, few, many or a size class.

>NA|TRBJ1-3|NA|TRBV13
CASSSLMEASGNTIYF
TGTGCCAGCAGCTCACTTATGGAGGCCTCTGGAAACACCATATATTTT
>TRBD1|TRBJ1-2|NA|TRBV30
CAHGDRGTSYTF
TGTGCCCATGGGGACAGGGGCACGAGCTACACCTTC
>TRBD1|TRBJ2-7|once|TRBV4-1
CASSQDPGQGYEQYF
TGCGCCAGCAGCCAAGACCCGGGACAGGGGTACGAGCAGTACTTC
>NA|TRBJ1-1|NA|TRBV29-1
CSFGQHSTEAFF
TGCAGCTTTGGACAGCATTCCACTGAAGCTTTCTTT
>NA|TRBJ2-2|NA|TRBV30
CAWIQNTGELFF
TGTGCCTGGATACAGAACACCGGGGAGCTGTTTTTT
>TRBD1|TRBJ2-5|few|TRBV5-1
CASSRRTGGMGETQYF
TGCGCCAGCAGCCGTCGGACAGGGGGCATGGGAGAGACCCAGTACTTC
>TRBD1|TRBJ1-1|few|TRBV19
CASTLTGGMNTEAFF
TGTGCCAGTACATTGACAGGGGGAATGAACACTGAAGCTTTCTTT
>TRBD1|TRBJ1-5|few|TRBV7-8
CASRDRGNQPQHF
TGTGCCAGCAGAGACAGGGGGAATCAGCCCCAGCATTTT
>TRBD2|TRBJ2-5|NA|TRBV6-5
CASNLAGAPETQYF
TGTGCCAGCAATCTAGCGGGGGCCCCCGAGACCCAGTACTTC
>NA|TRBJ2-5|NA|TRBV30
CAWTKLETQYF
TGTGCCTGGACCAAATTGGAGACCCAGTACTTC
>NA|TRBJ1-1|NA|TRBV5-4
CASSWGGGGLKPGAFF
TGTGCCAGCAGCTGGGGGGGCGGAGGCCTCAAGCCCGGGGCTTTCTTT
>TRBD1|TRBJ2-3|NA|TRBV29-1
CSVAGTGRPDTQYF
TGCAGCGTAGCCGGGACAGGGCGCCCAGATACGCAGTATTTT
>NA|TRBJ2-5|NA|TRBV18
CASSPTSVQETQYF
TGTGCCAGCTCACCCACCTCAGTACAAGAGACCCAGTACTTC
>NA|TRBJ1-5|once|TRBV30
CAWSVSGLGQPQHF
TGTGCCTGGAGTGTTTCGGGGTTGGGGCAGCCCCAGCATTTT
>TRBD1|TRBJ1-2|NA|TRBV5-4
CASSVWDRPTYGYTF
TGTGCCAGCAGCGTATGGGACAGGCCGACCTATGGCTACACCTTC
>NA|TRBJ2-7|NA|TRBV21-1
CASSKVDRRSYEQYF
TGTGCCAGCAGCAAAGTCGACAGGAGATCCTACGAGCAGTACTTC
>NA|TRBJ1-3|NA|TRBV13
CASSLPGVSGNTIYF
TGTGCCAGCAGCTTACCAGGTGTCTCTGGAAACACCATATATTTT
>NA|TRBJ2-5|few|TRBV9
CASTPTLAQETQYF
TGTGCCAGCACCCCTACTCTCGCCCAAGAGACCCAGTACTTC
>NA|TRBJ2-2|NA|TRBV4-2
CASGPLTGSTGELFF
TGTGCCAGCGGCCCATTAACAGGGTCGACCGGGGAGCTGTTTTTT
>TRBD1|TRBJ1-5|NA|TRBV28
CASSPPGTGSQPQHF
TGTGCCAGCAGTCCGCCGGGGACAGGGAGTCAGCCCCAGCATTTT
>NA|TRBJ2-5|NA|TRBV7-6
CASSLARPGRRQETQYF
TGTGCCAGCAGCTTAGCGCGTCCAGGGCGCAGGCAAGAGACCCAGTACTTC
>TRBD1|TRBJ2-5|NA|TRBV19
CASSRSGQGGQETQYF
TGTGCCAGTAGTAGAAGCGGACAGGGAGGACAAGAGACCCAGTACTTC
>TRBD1|TRBJ1-2|NA|TRBV19
CASSIGTGNGYTF
TGTGCCAGTAGTATCGGGACAGGGAATGGCTACACCTTC
>TRBD1|TRBJ1-2|NA|TRBV2
CASSGDRGMNGYTF
TGTGCCAGCAGCGGGGACAGGGGGATGAATGGCTACACCTTC
>TRBD2|TRBJ2-1|NA|TRBV7-8
CASSKVAGGAYNEQFF
TGTGCCAGCAGCAAAGTAGCGGGCGGAGCTTACAATGAGCAGTTCTTC
>TRBD1|TRBJ1-3|NA|TRBV6-6
CASSRGQGNTIYF
TGTGCCAGCAGCAGGGGGCAAGGAAACACCATATATTTT
>TRBD1|TRBJ2-7|NA|TRBV9
CASSVARTGYEQYF
TGTGCCAGCAGCGTAGCGAGGACAGGGTACGAGCAGTACTTC
>NA|TRBJ1-3|NA|TRBV7-6
CASSLSSSSGNTIYF
TGTGCCAGCAGCTTATCCTCCTCCTCTGGAAACACCATATATTTT
>NA|TRBJ1-2|NA|TRBV11-2
CASSLDVWGVGYTF
TGTGCCAGCAGCTTAGACGTCTGGGGGGTTGGCTACACCTTC
>TRBD1|TRBJ2-4|NA|TRBV25-1
CASSGTGDIQYF
TGTGCCAGCAGTGGAACAGGGGACATTCAGTACTTC
>TRBD1|TRBJ1-5|NA|TRBV30
CAWSVGQGEQPQHF
TGTGCCTGGAGTGTGGGACAGGGGGAGCAGCCCCAGCATTTT
>NA|TRBJ1-1|NA|TRBV2
CASGQWKTEAFF
TGTGCCAGCGGACAGTGGAAGACTGAAGCTTTCTTT
>NA|TRBJ1-3|NA|TRBV7-3
CASSFPLRTGLGNTIYF
TGTGCCAGCAGCTTCCCCCTGAGAACAGGGTTGGGAAACACCATATATTTT
>NA|TRBJ2-1|NA|TRBV6-1
CASSERVEGAQFF
TGTGCCAGCAGTGAAAGAGTTGAAGGGGCGCAGTTCTTC
>NA|TRBJ1-1|NA|TRBV7-9
CASSLVAGSNTEAFF
TGTGCCAGCAGCTTAGTTGCAGGGTCGAACACTGAAGCTTTCTTT
>TRBD1|TRBJ2-7|NA|TRBV7-6
CASSRGQAYEQYF
TGTGCCAGCAGCCGCGGACAGGCCTACGAGCAGTACTTC
>NA|TRBJ2-1|NA|TRBV5-1
CASTEQYRGGSYNEQFF
TGCGCCAGCACCGAGCAGTATAGAGGAGGCTCCTACAATGAGCAGTTCTTC
>NA|TRBJ2-1|once|TRBV7-2
CASSLVPPRNEQFF
TGTGCCAGCAGCTTAGTTCCGCCGCGAAATGAGCAGTTCTTC
>NA|TRBJ1-5|once|TRBV7-6
CASSLMGGEQPQHF
TGTGCCAGCAGCTTAATGGGAGGTGAGCAGCCCCAGCATTTT
>NA|TRBJ1-6|NA|TRBV5-6
CASSSSGTLINSPLHF
TGTGCCAGCAGCTCATCCGGGACACTAATTAATTCACCCCTCCACTTT
>NA|TRBJ1-2|NA|TRBV7-2
CASSLNAAGYTF
TGTGCCAGCAGCCTGAACGCAGCGGGCTACACCTTC
>TRBD2|TRBJ2-5|NA|TRBV27
CASSSPSGVEETQYF
TGTGCCAGCAGTTCCCCTAGCGGGGTCGAAGAGACCCAGTACTTC
>NA|TRBJ1-5|NA|TRBV6-1
CASTTDSGLKPQHF
TGTGCCAGCACTACGGACAGCGGTCTTAAGCCCCAGCATTTT
>NA|TRBJ2-6|NA|TRBV19
CATAQGQSGANVLTF
TGTGCCACAGCCCAAGGACAGTCTGGGGCCAACGTCCTGACTTTC
>TRBD1|TRBJ2-7|NA|TRBV4-1
CASSQTDFTGTGVYEQYF
TGCGCCAGCAGCCAGACAGATTTCACCGGGACAGGGGTTTACGAGCAGTACTTC
>NA|TRBJ1-1|NA|TRBV5-4
CASSLIRGGTEAFF
TGTGCCAGCAGCTTGATCCGGGGGGGGACTGAAGCTTTCTTT
>NA|TRBJ2-1|few|TRBV5-1
CASSFPKGGEYNEQFF
TGCGCCAGCTCCTTCCCAAAGGGGGGGGAGTACAATGAGCAGTTCTTC
>NA|TRBJ2-7|NA|TRBV29-1
CSLPGTTSYEQYF
TGCAGTCTTCCGGGAACAACCTCCTACGAGCAGTACTTC